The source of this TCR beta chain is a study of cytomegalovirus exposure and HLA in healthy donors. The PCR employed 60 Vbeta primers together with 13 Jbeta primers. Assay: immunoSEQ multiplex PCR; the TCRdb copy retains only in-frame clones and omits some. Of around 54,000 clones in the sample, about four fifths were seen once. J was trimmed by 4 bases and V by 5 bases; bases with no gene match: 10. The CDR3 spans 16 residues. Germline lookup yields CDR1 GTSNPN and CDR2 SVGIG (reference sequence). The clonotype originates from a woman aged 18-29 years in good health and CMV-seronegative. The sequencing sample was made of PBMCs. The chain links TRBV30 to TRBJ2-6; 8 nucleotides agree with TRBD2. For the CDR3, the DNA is TGTGCCTGGGGGGCGGGGGGCACCAAAGGGGCCAACGTCCTGACTTTC. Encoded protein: CAWGAGGTKGANVLTF.